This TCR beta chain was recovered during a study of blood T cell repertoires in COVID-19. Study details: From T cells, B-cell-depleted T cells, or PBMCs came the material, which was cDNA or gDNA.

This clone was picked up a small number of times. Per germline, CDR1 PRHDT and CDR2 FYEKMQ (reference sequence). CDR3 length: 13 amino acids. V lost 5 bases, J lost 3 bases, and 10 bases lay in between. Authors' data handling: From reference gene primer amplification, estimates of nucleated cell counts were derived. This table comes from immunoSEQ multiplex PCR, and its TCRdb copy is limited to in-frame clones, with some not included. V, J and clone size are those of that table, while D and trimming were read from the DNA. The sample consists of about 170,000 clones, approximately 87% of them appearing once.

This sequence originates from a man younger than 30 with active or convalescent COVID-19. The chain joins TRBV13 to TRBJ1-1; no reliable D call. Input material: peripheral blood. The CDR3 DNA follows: TGTGCCAGCAGCATTAGGGAGGACACTGAAGCTTTCTTT. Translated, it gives CASSIREDTEAFF.